This is a list of T cell receptor beta chains from one sample in a study of shared clonotypes between healthy human individuals. Repertoires were generated with immunoSEQ multiplex PCR, while TCRdb's copy carries only in-frame clones and drops some. The table lists some 1.4 million clones, around 95% of them singletons. Material for sequencing was naive CD4+ T cells sorted from blood. The receptors originated from a man younger than 45 in good health. CDR3s include the opening cysteine and the closing phenylalanine or tryptophan. A D gene is named only where the DNA matches it firmly. Rows may omit the clone size; those that give it use once, few, many or a size class.

D gene: TRBD1; CDR3 length: 16; V gene: TRBV7-6; clone size: NA; J gene: TRBJ2-3; CDR3 DNA: TGTGCCAGCAGCTTAGGTCCAGGACAGGGCACAGATACGCAGTATTTT; CDR3 protein: CASSLGPGQGTDTQYF
D gene: TRBD1; CDR3 length: 14; V gene: TRBV15; clone size: NA; J gene: TRBJ2-1; CDR3 DNA: TGTGCCACCGCACAGGGGGCCTCCTACAATGAGCAGTTCTTC; CDR3 protein: CATAQGASYNEQFF
D gene: NA; CDR3 length: 15; V gene: TRBV7-9; clone size: NA; J gene: TRBJ1-5; CDR3 DNA: TGTGCCAGCAGCCAGTGGGGTAGGAACAATCAGCCCCAGCATTTT; CDR3 protein: CASSQWGRNNQPQHF
D gene: NA; CDR3 length: 14; V gene: TRBV2; clone size: NA; J gene: TRBJ2-7; CDR3 DNA: TGTGCCAGTAAAAATGTACAGGCCACCTACGAGCAGTACTTC; CDR3 protein: CASKNVQATYEQYF
D gene: TRBD2; CDR3 length: 19; V gene: TRBV9; clone size: NA; J gene: TRBJ2-3; CDR3 DNA: TGTGCCAGCAGCCCAGGACTAGCGGGAGGGCATCCGAGCACAGATACGCAGTATTTT; CDR3 protein: CASSPGLAGGHPSTDTQYF
D gene: NA; CDR3 length: 17; V gene: TRBV5-1; clone size: NA; J gene: TRBJ2-1; CDR3 DNA: TGCGCCAGCAGCTCAACAGGGATTGGGGGGTACTACAATGAGCAGTTCTTC; CDR3 protein: CASSSTGIGGYYNEQFF
D gene: TRBD1; CDR3 length: 15; V gene: TRBV29-1; clone size: NA; J gene: TRBJ1-4; CDR3 DNA: TGCAGCGTTGAAAAGGGGGCAAACGCGTATGAAAAACTGTTTTTT; CDR3 protein: CSVEKGANAYEKLFF
D gene: TRBD2; CDR3 length: 17; V gene: TRBV2; clone size: NA; J gene: TRBJ2-7; CDR3 DNA: TGTGCCAGCAGTGTTGGTAGCGGGAGGCCCAATAGGCACGAGCAGTACTTC; CDR3 protein: CASSVGSGRPNRHEQYF
D gene: NA; CDR3 length: 15; V gene: TRBV6-6; clone size: once; J gene: TRBJ1-1; CDR3 DNA: TGTGCCAGCAGTTACTCACTTGGGGTTGGGACTGAAGCTTTCTTT; CDR3 protein: CASSYSLGVGTEAFF
D gene: NA; CDR3 length: 14; V gene: TRBV19; clone size: once; J gene: TRBJ1-5; CDR3 DNA: TGTGCCAGTACGAACGCAGGGGACAATCAGCCCCAGCATTTT; CDR3 protein: CASTNAGDNQPQHF
D gene: TRBD2; CDR3 length: 14; V gene: TRBV28; clone size: NA; J gene: TRBJ2-7; CDR3 DNA: TGTGCCAGCAGTCCGGTCGGGACTAGCGACGAGCAGTACTTC; CDR3 protein: CASSPVGTSDEQYF
D gene: NA; CDR3 length: 15; V gene: TRBV28; clone size: NA; J gene: TRBJ1-4; CDR3 DNA: TGTGCCAGCAGTTTGCGGGCGCTCCCTAATGAAAAACTGTTTTTT; CDR3 protein: CASSLRALPNEKLFF
D gene: NA; CDR3 length: 14; V gene: TRBV5-5; clone size: NA; J gene: TRBJ2-2; CDR3 DNA: TGTGCCAGCAGCGTGGGTTCGGGCACCGGGGAGCTGTTTTTT; CDR3 protein: CASSVGSGTGELFF
D gene: NA; CDR3 length: 16; V gene: TRBV9; clone size: NA; J gene: TRBJ2-1; CDR3 DNA: TGTGCCAGCAGCGTAGCAGGAGCCGCCTCCTACAATGAGCAGTTCTTC; CDR3 protein: CASSVAGAASYNEQFF
D gene: TRBD1; CDR3 length: 14; V gene: TRBV18; clone size: NA; J gene: TRBJ1-5; CDR3 DNA: TGTGCCAGCTCAGACAGGGAAGGCAATCAGCCCCAGCATTTT; CDR3 protein: CASSDREGNQPQHF
D gene: TRBD2; CDR3 length: 14; V gene: TRBV6-5; clone size: NA; J gene: TRBJ2-1; CDR3 DNA: TGTGCCAGCAGTTGGTTAGCGGGAGATTTTGAGCAGTTCTTC; CDR3 protein: CASSWLAGDFEQFF
D gene: TRBD1; CDR3 length: 18; V gene: TRBV25-1; clone size: NA; J gene: TRBJ2-2; CDR3 DNA: TGTGCCAGCAGTGGGCGGACAGGGGGCATCTGGAACACCGGGGAGCTGTTTTTT; CDR3 protein: CASSGRTGGIWNTGELFF
D gene: TRBD1; CDR3 length: 15; V gene: TRBV29-1; clone size: NA; J gene: TRBJ1-5; CDR3 DNA: TGCAGCGTTGAAGATGGACAGGGGATGGCGCAGCCCCAGCATTTT; CDR3 protein: CSVEDGQGMAQPQHF
D gene: TRBD2; CDR3 length: 17; V gene: TRBV5-1; clone size: NA; J gene: TRBJ2-2; CDR3 DNA: TGCGCCAGCAGCTCCCTCGCAGCGGGAGTAGGTACCGGGGAGCTGTTTTTT; CDR3 protein: CASSSLAAGVGTGELFF
D gene: NA; CDR3 length: 14; V gene: TRBV7-8; clone size: NA; J gene: TRBJ2-7; CDR3 DNA: TGTGCCAGCAGCTTAGGTACTAGCTCCTACGAGCAGTACTTC; CDR3 protein: CASSLGTSSYEQYF
D gene: NA; CDR3 length: 14; V gene: TRBV7-2; clone size: NA; J gene: TRBJ2-7; CDR3 DNA: TGTGCCAGCAGCTTGGAAGGCGGTTCCTACGAGCAGTACTTC; CDR3 protein: CASSLEGGSYEQYF
D gene: NA; CDR3 length: 13; V gene: TRBV5-6; clone size: NA; J gene: TRBJ2-7; CDR3 DNA: TGTGCCAGCAGCTTGAAGGGGAATTACGAGCAGTACTTC; CDR3 protein: CASSLKGNYEQYF
D gene: NA; CDR3 length: 13; V gene: TRBV5-1; clone size: NA; J gene: TRBJ1-2; CDR3 DNA: TGCGCCAGCAGCTTGGAGGGGTCCAGTGGCTACACCTTC; CDR3 protein: CASSLEGSSGYTF